This T cell receptor (beta chain) was sequenced in a study of blood T cell repertoires in COVID-19. Turning to the study itself: From T cells, B-cell-depleted T cells, or PBMCs came the material, which was cDNA or gDNA.

This CDR3 has 14 residues. CDR1 and CDR2 (germline): ENHRY, SYGVKD. Trimming took off 0 bases at V and 5 bases at J, with 10 bases between the two ends. Study processing details: By means of reference gene primer amplification, nucleated cell counts were estimated. Here immunoSEQ multiplex PCR was the method, and the copy in TCRdb shows in-frame clones only, minus some. Clone size and V and J calls were adopted from that table, with D and trimming inferred from the DNA. The sample shows around 120,000 clones, around 87% of them seen only once. The clonotype comes from an older woman with COVID-19, enrolled during active disease. What was sequenced was peripheral blood. This chain links TRBV10-3 with TRBJ2-5; possibly TRBD1 for D (6 bases). The CDR3 sequence: CAISESRGLETQYF. In DNA, the CDR3 is TGTGCCATCAGTGAGTCCAGGGGTTTGGAGACCCAGTACTTC.